Each of the 29 T cell receptor beta chains below was sequenced from the same sample in a study of blood T cell repertoires in COVID-19. Profiling relied on immunoSEQ multiplex PCR, and the TCRdb table lists in-frame clones only, not all of them. This sample yields 190,000 or so clones, of which around 89% are seen a single time; 3.5% to 5% belongs to the top ten. The sequenced sample was peripheral blood. The origin of the receptors is a woman in her twenties or thirties with acute or convalescent COVID-19.

The chain combines TRBV5-4 with TRBJ2-3; weak D call: TRBD2 (6 bases). Trimming took off 5 bases at V and 2 bases at J, with 9 bases between the two ends. There are 13 residues in the CDR3. Germline V lookup: CDR1 SGHNT, CDR2 YYREEE (reference sequence). The CDR3: CASRRENTDTQYF. The CDR3 bases are TGTGCCAGCAGGCGGGAAAACACAGATACGCAGTATTTT.

This chain connects TRBV7-8 to TRBJ2-5, with unresolved D. V lost 2 bases and J 7 bases, leaving 11 bases between the germline ends. The CDR3 has 13 residues. Germline loops: CDR1 SGHVS, CDR2 FQNEAQ. The CDR3 region has the DNA TGTGCCAGCAGCTTACAGCGACTCGGGACCCAGTACTTC. It encodes CASSLQRLGTQYF.

This clone was detected only once. The chain employs TRBV9 and TRBJ2-7; 8 bases match TRBD2. The V gene's germline CDR1 is SGDLS and CDR2 YYNGEE. There are 14 residues in the CDR3. With V trimmed by 0 bases and J by 5 bases, 4 bases remained unmatched. This chain's CDR3 is CASSVALAVDEQYF. In DNA form, the CDR3 reads TGTGCCAGCAGCGTAGCACTAGCGGTCGACGAGCAGTACTTC.

V and J are TRBV19 and TRBJ2-3; possibly TRBD2 for D (6 bases). This CDR3 is built from 16 residues. The V gene's germline CDR1 is LNHDA and CDR2 SQIVND (reference sequence). Between the trimmed V and J ends, which lost 6 bases and 4 bases, there was a span of 20 bases. CDR3 amino acids: CASSYRRGKYPDTQYF. Here the CDR3 DNA reads TGTGCCAGTAGCTACCGTCGCGGGAAGTATCCAGATACGCAGTATTTT.

This chain uses TRBV30 with TRBJ2-1, with D perhaps TRBD1 (7 bases). CDR1 is GTSNPN, CDR2 SVGIG, per germline (reference sequence). Trimming cost V 2 bases and J 8 bases, with 19 bases left between them. The CDR3 extends over 15 amino acids. CDR3 amino acids: CAWSQGGPTWDEQFF. The CDR3 DNA is TGTGCCTGGAGTCAGGGGGGCCCGACCTGGGATGAGCAGTTCTTC.

This chain uses TRBV18 with TRBJ2-7; D possibly corresponds to TRBD1 (5 bases). CDR1 is KGHSH, CDR2 LQKENI, per germline. The CDR3 sequence is 13 residues long. V shed 8 bases and J shed 7 bases, with 18 bases lying between them. The CDR3 sequence is CASTQGIIREQYF. CDR3 sequence (DNA): TGTGCCAGCACGCAGGGTATTATAAGGGAGCAGTACTTC.

The V call is TRBV19, the J call TRBJ2-4; 8 bases agree with TRBD1. CDR1 is LNHDA, CDR2 SQIVND, per germline (reference sequence). Trimming removed 3 bases from V and 9 bases from J; junction bases left unmatched: 13. The CDR3 is 16 residues long. Here the CDR3 reads CASSIPRGQGRTIQYF. The CDR3 nucleotides read TGTGCCAGTAGTATTCCCAGGGGGCAAGGTCGCACCATTCAGTACTTC.

The chain carries TRBV7-9 and TRBJ2-3; the D gene is possibly TRBD2 (5 bases). The CDR3 loop spans 15 amino acids. Trimming stripped 5 bases from V and 6 bases from J, with 18 bases between. CDR1 SEHNR and CDR2 FQNEAQ come from the germline V gene (reference sequence). CDR3 sequence reads: CASSQRSGPRDTQYF. CDR3 coding DNA: TGTGCCAGCAGCCAAAGAAGCGGACCGAGGGATACGCAGTATTTT.

The chain joins TRBV9 to TRBJ2-5; TRBD2 agrees at 10 bases. Germline CDR1 and CDR2: SGDLS and YYNGEE. The CDR3 extends over 13 amino acids. With 7 bases clipped from V and 5 bases from J, the junction kept 5 bases outside the gene matches. The CDR3 coding sequence is TGTGCCAGCGAACCGACTAGCGGGGAGACCCAGTACTTC. Its translation is CASEPTSGETQYF.

The chain has TRBV5-1 and TRBJ2-5; a weak D match, TRBD2 (5 bases). The CDR3 runs to 14 residues. From germline, CDR1 is SGHRS and CDR2 YFSETQ. V lost 2 bases, J lost 5 bases, and 13 bases lay in between. The CDR3 loop reads CASSFIGGRETQYF. The CDR3 DNA reads TGCGCCAGCAGCTTTATCGGAGGTCGGGAGACCCAGTACTTC.

The V call is TRBV11-2, the J call TRBJ2-6, with unresolved D. Trimming cost V 0 bases and J 0 bases, with 15 bases left between them. The CDR3 has 19 amino acids. CDR1 is SGHAT and CDR2 is FQNNGV in the germline V gene. DNA of the CDR3: TGTGCCAGCAGCTTAGATCATCAAAGATGGAGCTCTGGGGCCAACGTCCTGACTTTC. Translation: CASSLDHQRWSSGANVLTF.

The rearrangement joins TRBV5-1 to TRBJ2-1; 7 bases map to TRBD1. This CDR3 contains 15 residues. V lost 8 bases, J lost 6 bases, and 14 bases stayed unmatched. The germline V gene has CDR1 SGHRS and CDR2 YFSETQ. CDR3 protein: CASNAPDRLRNEQFF. CDR3 nucleotide sequence: TGCGCCAGTAACGCACCGGACAGGCTCCGCAATGAGCAGTTCTTC.

The J gene is TRBJ1-2, the V gene TRBV19, with D possibly TRBD1 on 5 matching bases. V was shortened by 7 bases and J by 9 bases, with 12 bases between the two germline ends. The CDR3 sequence is 11 residues long. The germline CDR1 and CDR2 sequences are LNHDA and SQIVND (reference sequence). CDR3 residues: CASTQGGSYTF. In nucleotides, the CDR3 is TGTGCCAGTACTCAGGGCGGGAGCTACACCTTC. Looking up the rest from reference TRBV19 and TRBJ1-2 gives the full variable domain: DGGITQSPKYLFRKEGQNVTLSCEQNLNHDAMYWYRQDPGQGLRLIYYSQIVNDFQKGDIAEGYSVSREKKESFPLTVTSAQKNPTAFYLCASTQGGSYTFGSGTRLTVV.

The rearrangement uses TRBV7-2 and TRBJ2-1, with D unresolved. This CDR3 has 14 amino acids. V shed 5 bases and J shed 4 bases, with 12 bases lying between them. The germline V gene encodes CDR1 SGHTA and CDR2 FQGNSA. DNA for the CDR3: TGTGCCAGCAGCCCCCCCTACGGTTACAATGAGCAGTTCTTC. This translates into CASSPPYGYNEQFF.

This clone was seen more than once but under ten times. CDR3 residues: CASRNPGLSLNEQFF. The CDR3 DNA reads as TGTGCCAGCAGAAACCCGGGACTTTCCCTCAATGAGCAGTTCTTC. The genes are TRBV6-5 and TRBJ2-1; tentative D call: TRBD2 (6 bases). CDR3 size: 15 residues. CDR1 and CDR2 from the germline V gene are MNHEY and SVGAGI. V lost 6 bases to trimming and J lost 6 bases, with 18 bases between them.

This rearrangement joins TRBV6-5 to TRBJ1-1; D ambiguous. The CDR3 sequence is 15 residues long. Per germline, CDR1 MNHEY and CDR2 SVGAGI. Between the trimmed V and J ends, which lost 0 bases and 4 bases, there was a span of 12 bases. The CDR3 reads CASSYSPLRLTEAFF. The CDR3 DNA is TGTGCCAGCAGTTACTCGCCCCTGCGCCTCACTGAAGCTTTCTTT.

The chain carries TRBV10-3 and TRBJ2-7, with a tentative D call TRBD2 (6 bases). Germline V gene sequence: CDR1 ENHRY, CDR2 SYGVKD. The CDR3 spans 12 residues. V lost 5 bases to trimming and J lost 3 bases, with 8 bases between them. The CDR3 reads CAISRGGYEQYF. The CDR3 bases are TGTGCCATCAGTCGGGGAGGCTACGAGCAGTACTTC.

This chain links TRBV12-5 with TRBJ1-5; a possible D gene is TRBD1 (6 bases). Trimming took off 6 bases at V and 0 bases at J, with 12 bases between the two ends. The CDR3 loop spans 15 amino acids. Germline CDR1 LGHNT, CDR2 FRNRAP. The CDR3 nucleotides read TGTGCTAGTGGCTTACAGGGCTATAGCAATCAGCCCCAGCATTTT. Its translation: CASGLQGYSNQPQHF.

The chain links TRBV6-5 to TRBJ2-3; the D is unclear. With 6 bases removed from V and 2 bases from J, the gap between germline ends came to 6 bases. Germline CDR1 reads MNHEY; CDR2 reads SVGAGI. The CDR3 runs 12 residues. The CDR3: CASSHSTDTQYF. DNA for the CDR3: TGTGCCAGCAGCCATTCCACAGATACGCAGTATTTT.

CDR3 amino acids: CASSPPGATQYF. CDR3 DNA sequence: TGTGCCAGCAGCCCCCCCGGAGCGACCCAGTACTTC. The chain has TRBV11-2 and TRBJ2-5; no clear D gene. This CDR3 is 12 amino acids long. Germline assignment: CDR1 SGHAT and CDR2 FQNNGV. Trimming removed 5 bases from V and 7 bases from J, with 11 bases in between.

The chain combines TRBV6-1 with TRBJ2-5; possibly TRBD1 for D (5 bases). The CDR3 spans 14 residues. Germline V gene data show CDR1 as MNHNS and CDR2 as SASEGT. Trimming removed 2 bases at V and 4 bases at J, with 11 bases between. This chain's CDR3 is CASSEMGRTETQYF. In nucleotides, the CDR3 is TGTGCCAGCAGTGAAATGGGGCGTACAGAGACCCAGTACTTC.

The chain combines TRBV5-6 with TRBJ2-7, with 11 bases that match TRBD2. V trimming: 3 bases; J trimming: 2 bases; junction bases outside the gene matches: 7. The CDR3 contains 16 residues. Germline V lookup: CDR1 SGHDT, CDR2 YYEEEE. The DNA for the CDR3 is TGTGCCAGCAGCTCGGGACTAGCGGAGAGGACCTACGAGCAGTACTTC. Translation: CASSSGLAERTYEQYF.

The rearrangement uses TRBV5-1 and TRBJ2-7, with 9 bases lining up with TRBD1. Germline lookup yields CDR1 SGHRS and CDR2 YFSETQ. The V gene end was trimmed by 3 bases and the J gene end by 3 bases; junction bases not matched to a gene: 13. The CDR3 covers 17 residues. Here the CDR3 reads CASSSLPAGTGFYEQYF. The CDR3 DNA reads as TGCGCCAGCAGCTCTTTACCCGCCGGGACAGGGTTCTACGAGCAGTACTTC.

The V call is TRBV30, the J call TRBJ2-7, with 7 bases matching TRBD1. Germline lookup yields CDR1 GTSNPN and CDR2 SVGIG (reference sequence). J was trimmed by 4 bases and V by 6 bases; bases with no gene match: 3. The CDR3 has 11 residues. The CDR3 bases are TGTGCCTGTGGGACAGCGTACGAGCAGTACTTC. Amino acid sequence: CACGTAYEQYF.

This chain links TRBV5-4 with TRBJ2-1, with a tentative D call TRBD1 (6 bases). The germline gives CDR1 SGHNT, CDR2 YYREEE (reference sequence). V lost 6 bases, J lost 7 bases, and 23 bases lay in between. The CDR3 runs to 16 residues. DNA of the CDR3: TGTGCCAGCACCTTCCAGGGGAGAGTGGGGTTGAATGAGCAGTTCTTC. It specifies CASTFQGRVGLNEQFF. Complete variable domain (other parts from reference TRBV5-4 and TRBJ2-1): ETGVTQSPTHLIKTRGQQVTLRCSSQSGHNTVSWYQQALGQGPQFIFQYYREEENGRGNFPPRFSGLQFPNYSSELNVNALELDDSALYLCASTFQGRVGLNEQFFGPGTRLTVL.

The chain is built from TRBV9 and TRBJ2-2; D gene uncertain. Germline assignment: CDR1 SGDLS and CDR2 YYNGEE. V was clipped by 0 bases and J by 8 bases, with 5 bases between them. The length of the CDR3 is 12 residues. CDR3 nucleotides: TGTGCCAGCAGCGTAGTCACTGGGGAGCTGTTTTTT. Its protein is CASSVVTGELFF.

The V and J genes are TRBV19 and TRBJ2-5, with 7 bases fitting TRBD2. CDR3 length: 16 residues. V shed 5 bases, J shed 5 bases, and the junction held 14 bases outside the gene matches. The germline V gene has CDR1 LNHDA and CDR2 SQIVND (reference sequence). DNA for the CDR3: TGTGCCAGTAGTCCCGGGGACTACCCAAGGGAGGAGACCCAGTACTTC. Protein: CASSPGDYPREETQYF.

V and J are TRBV24-1 and TRBJ1-1, with a tentative D call TRBD1 (6 bases). Trimming shortened V by 0 bases and J by 11 bases, and 12 bases separated the two germline ends. This CDR3 spans 13 amino acids. Germline values: CDR1 KGHDR, CDR2 SFDVKD. CDR3 sequence: CATSDLHAGEAFF. CDR3 nucleotides: TGTGCCACCAGTGATTTGCACGCAGGGGAGGCTTTCTTT.

J is TRBJ1-1 and V is TRBV6-6, with D possibly TRBD1 on 5 matching bases. Trimming cost V 7 bases and J 5 bases, with 8 bases left between them. Germline V gives CDR1 MNHNY, CDR2 SVGAGI (reference sequence). There are 11 residues in the CDR3. The CDR3 bases are TGTGCCAGCATCGGGGGGACTGAAGCTTTCTTT. This sequence encodes CASIGGTEAFF.